The rows below give T cell receptor beta chains drawn from one sample of a study of blood T cells in healthy people across ages. MiXCR was run by TCRdb on the 5' RACE reads, yielding one entry per CDR3 protein. The sample has 2 million or so distinct CDR3 sequences; 49% are singletons. Sequenced input: blood. Receptor source: a woman in her thirties or forties in good health. Both conserved end residues are part of each CDR3. A D gene is named only where the DNA matches it firmly. The size entry is marked missing in some rows and otherwise reads once, few, many or a size class.

d_gene: .
v_gene: TRBV6-5
abundance: few
j_gene: TRBJ2-1
CDR3nt: TGTGCCAGCAGTTACCTCGGACAGCACAATGAGCAGTTCTTC
CDR3aa: CASSYLGQHNEQFF

d_gene: TRBD1
v_gene: TRBV6-5
abundance: .
j_gene: TRBJ1-2
CDR3nt: TGTGCCAGCAGGTCCCAAGGGGGCGGCTACACCTTC
CDR3aa: CASRSQGGGYTF

d_gene: .
v_gene: TRBV29-1
abundance: .
j_gene: TRBJ2-1
CDR3nt: TGCAGCTCAACAGGGGCCGGGAGGAATGAGCAGTTCTTC
CDR3aa: CSSTGAGRNEQFF

d_gene: TRBD1
v_gene: TRBV4-1
abundance: once
j_gene: TRBJ2-5
CDR3nt: TGCGCCAGCAGCCAAGTTTTATTTGGGACAGGGCAAGAGACCCAGTACTTC
CDR3aa: CASSQVLFGTGQETQYF

d_gene: .
v_gene: TRBV20-1
abundance: few
j_gene: TRBJ2-4
CDR3nt: TGCAGTGCTACACCGGGACCTGCGGCCCAAAACATTCAGTACTTC
CDR3aa: CSATPGPAAQNIQYF

d_gene: TRBD1
v_gene: TRBV12-3/TRBV12-4
abundance: few
j_gene: TRBJ1-4
CDR3nt: TGTGCCAGCAGCCCGGGACAGCTTAATGAAAAACTGTTTTTT
CDR3aa: CASSPGQLNEKLFF

d_gene: .
v_gene: TRBV5-4
abundance: .
j_gene: TRBJ2-5
CDR3nt: TGTGCCAGCAGCTTCCACAGGGCACCCCTATGGAATGAGCAGTACTTC
CDR3aa: CASSFHRAPLWNEQYF

d_gene: .
v_gene: TRBV28
abundance: .
j_gene: TRBJ1-5
CDR3nt: TGTGCCAACAACGCAGGGTCGGGGCAGCCCCAGCATTTT
CDR3aa: CANNAGSGQPQHF

d_gene: .
v_gene: TRBV27
abundance: many
j_gene: TRBJ2-1
CDR3nt: TGTGCCAGCAGCCCGGGACTCCTCTCCTACAATGAGCAGTTCTTC
CDR3aa: CASSPGLLSYNEQFF

d_gene: TRBD2
v_gene: TRBV2
abundance: .
j_gene: TRBJ2-5
CDR3nt: TGTGCCAGCAGTCCGGGACTAACGCCCGAGACCCAGTACTTC
CDR3aa: CASSPGLTPETQYF

d_gene: TRBD1
v_gene: TRBV5-6
abundance: .
j_gene: TRBJ1-1
CDR3nt: TGTGCCAGCAGCTATGGACAGGCGCGGTTAGGCACTGAAGCTTTCTTT
CDR3aa: CASSYGQARLGTEAFF

d_gene: .
v_gene: TRBV5-1
abundance: few
j_gene: TRBJ2-1
CDR3nt: TGCGCCAGCAGCTTGGATGGTTCGGGGAATGAGCAGTTCTTC
CDR3aa: CASSLDGSGNEQFF

d_gene: .
v_gene: TRBV11-2
abundance: .
j_gene: TRBJ2-7
CDR3nt: TGTGCCAGCAGCTTAGAACGGGCCCTGGGCTACGAGCAGTACTTC
CDR3aa: CASSLERALGYEQYF

d_gene: TRBD1
v_gene: TRBV9
abundance: .
j_gene: TRBJ2-3
CDR3nt: TGTGCCAGCAGGACAGGGCCCTTTAGCACAGATACGCAGTATTTT
CDR3aa: CASRTGPFSTDTQYF

d_gene: .
v_gene: TRBV7-9
abundance: few
j_gene: TRBJ2-1
CDR3nt: TGTGCCAGCAGTTCAGCCCAAGGCGGGAATGAGCAGTTCTTC
CDR3aa: CASSSAQGGNEQFF

d_gene: .
v_gene: TRBV4-2
abundance: .
j_gene: TRBJ2-1
CDR3nt: TGTGCCAGCAGCCAAGACCCCAATGAGCAGTTCTTC
CDR3aa: CASSQDPNEQFF

d_gene: TRBD2
v_gene: TRBV5-1
abundance: .
j_gene: TRBJ2-1
CDR3nt: TGCGCCAGCAGGTATAGCGGGGCCTTCTACAATGAGCAGTTCTTC
CDR3aa: CASRYSGAFYNEQFF

d_gene: .
v_gene: TRBV7-2
abundance: few
j_gene: TRBJ2-5
CDR3nt: TGTGCCAGCAGCCCCCTTGGGGGAATGGCCCAGTACTTC
CDR3aa: CASSPLGGMAQYF

d_gene: TRBD2
v_gene: TRBV7-2
abundance: few
j_gene: TRBJ2-7
CDR3nt: TGTGCCAGCAGGCTAAGCGGGGCCTACGAGCAGTACTTC
CDR3aa: CASRLSGAYEQYF

d_gene: TRBD2
v_gene: TRBV3-1
abundance: .
j_gene: TRBJ2-5
CDR3nt: TGTGCCAGCAGCCGAAACCTAGCGGGGGCGGCCTACGGGCAGTACTTC
CDR3aa: CASSRNLAGAAYGQYF

d_gene: .
v_gene: TRBV20-1
abundance: .
j_gene: TRBJ2-7
CDR3nt: TGCAGTGCCAGACACGGAAACGAGCAGTACTTC
CDR3aa: CSARHGNEQYF

d_gene: .
v_gene: TRBV7-2
abundance: .
j_gene: TRBJ1-4
CDR3nt: TGTGCCAGCAGCTTAAATTCGGGGAGGGTGGGTGAAAAACTGTTTTTT
CDR3aa: CASSLNSGRVGEKLFF

d_gene: TRBD1
v_gene: TRBV7-9
abundance: .
j_gene: TRBJ1-1
CDR3nt: TGTGCCAGCGGGTCGACAGGGGGTGAAGCTTTCTTT
CDR3aa: CASGSTGGEAFF

d_gene: .
v_gene: TRBV6-2/TRBV6-3
abundance: few
j_gene: TRBJ2-5
CDR3nt: TGTGCCAGCCTCAGGCTGGGGAGGGGGTGGATAGAGACCCAGTACTTC
CDR3aa: CASLRLGRGWIETQYF

d_gene: .
v_gene: TRBV4-1
abundance: few
j_gene: TRBJ2-1
CDR3nt: TGCGCCAGCAGCCCCTACGAGAGCTACAATGAGCAGTTCTTC
CDR3aa: CASSPYESYNEQFF

d_gene: TRBD2
v_gene: TRBV7-9
abundance: .
j_gene: TRBJ2-5
CDR3nt: TGTGCCAGCAGCTGGGGGACTAGCGGGGAGCAGAGGGAGACCCAGTACTTC
CDR3aa: CASSWGTSGEQRETQYF

d_gene: .
v_gene: TRBV7-3
abundance: .
j_gene: TRBJ2-1
CDR3nt: TGTGCCAGCAGCTCGGTAGACAGGAGCCGGATCAATGAGCAGTTCTTC
CDR3aa: CASSSVDRSRINEQFF

d_gene: .
v_gene: TRBV6-2/TRBV6-3
abundance: .
j_gene: TRBJ1-2
CDR3nt: TGTGCCAGCAGCCGGACTAAACAGACCCCCGAGGATGGCTACACCTTC
CDR3aa: CASSRTKQTPEDGYTF

d_gene: TRBD2
v_gene: TRBV5-6
abundance: few
j_gene: TRBJ2-7
CDR3nt: TGTGCCAGCAGCGCCGTAGGCGGGGGAGCATACTACGAGCAGTACTTC
CDR3aa: CASSAVGGGAYYEQYF

d_gene: .
v_gene: TRBV10-3
abundance: .
j_gene: TRBJ1-2
CDR3nt: TGTGCCATCAGCGATCAGGGAAACGGCTACACCTTC
CDR3aa: CAISDQGNGYTF

d_gene: .
v_gene: TRBV12-3/TRBV12-4
abundance: .
j_gene: TRBJ2-5
CDR3nt: TGTGCCAGCAGTTCCCTCGGGCAGGGGGGTCAAGAGACCCAGTACTTC
CDR3aa: CASSSLGQGGQETQYF

d_gene: .
v_gene: TRBV9
abundance: .
j_gene: TRBJ2-6
CDR3nt: TGTGCCAGCAGCGTAGATGGGGGCTTGTCCTCTGGGGCCAACGTCCTGACTTTC
CDR3aa: CASSVDGGLSSGANVLTF

d_gene: .
v_gene: TRBV3-1
abundance: .
j_gene: TRBJ2-1
CDR3nt: TGTGCCAGCAGCCAAGAGGGGCTAGCACTGAGCTCCTACAATGAGCAGTTCTTC
CDR3aa: CASSQEGLALSSYNEQFF

d_gene: .
v_gene: TRBV21-1
abundance: .
j_gene: TRBJ2-7
CDR3nt: TGTGCCAGCAGCAAATGGTCACGGGACAGCTCCTACGAGCAGTACTTC
CDR3aa: CASSKWSRDSSYEQYF

d_gene: .
v_gene: TRBV10-2
abundance: .
j_gene: TRBJ2-7
CDR3nt: TGCGCCAACAGAATCGACATGGGACGAGGCGAGCAGTACTTC
CDR3aa: CANRIDMGRGEQYF

d_gene: .
v_gene: TRBV3-1
abundance: .
j_gene: TRBJ2-1
CDR3nt: TGTGCCAGCAGCTGGCCGGGCGGGACAAACAATGAGCAGTTCTTC
CDR3aa: CASSWPGGTNNEQFF

d_gene: TRBD2
v_gene: TRBV12-3/TRBV12-4
abundance: .
j_gene: TRBJ2-1
CDR3nt: TGTGCCAGCAGTGCTAAAACCGGGACTAGGGGTGAGCAGTTCTTC
CDR3aa: CASSAKTGTRGEQFF

d_gene: .
v_gene: TRBV28
abundance: .
j_gene: TRBJ2-3
CDR3nt: TGTACCAGCAGTTTAACCCTAAGCGGAACGCAGTATTTT
CDR3aa: CTSSLTLSGTQYF

d_gene: .
v_gene: TRBV15
abundance: .
j_gene: TRBJ2-7
CDR3nt: TGTGCCACCAGCACCCGGACGGACCTCTGGTACGAGCAGTACTTC
CDR3aa: CATSTRTDLWYEQYF

d_gene: TRBD1
v_gene: TRBV7-2
abundance: once
j_gene: TRBJ1-6
CDR3nt: TGTGCCAGCAGCTTAGCGAGGAACAGGGGTTCCTATAATTCACCCCTCCACTTT
CDR3aa: CASSLARNRGSYNSPLHF

d_gene: TRBD1
v_gene: TRBV9
abundance: few
j_gene: TRBJ2-2
CDR3nt: TGTGCCGGACAGGGAGAAGCCACCGGGGAGCTGTTTTTT
CDR3aa: CAGQGEATGELFF